This entry lists 24 T cell receptor beta chains sequenced from one sample in a study of shared clonotypes between healthy human individuals. The method was immunoSEQ multiplex PCR; TCRdb's version includes in-frame clones alone and lacks a portion of them. There are some 2,000,000 clones in the sample; 95% occur only once, and roughly 0.13% lies in the top ten. Material: naive CD4+ T cells sorted from blood. Subset of the sample: CD45RA+ positively selected. The receptors originated from a young man in good health.

V is TRBV9 and J is TRBJ1-3; no clear D gene. V dropped 0 bases and J dropped 0 bases, with 13 bases sitting between them. The germline V gene has CDR1 SGDLS and CDR2 YYNGEE. This CDR3 has 17 amino acids. The CDR3 region is CASSVEPTGDSGNTIYF. The CDR3 nucleotides are TGTGCCAGCAGCGTAGAACCCACCGGGGACTCTGGAAACACCATATATTTT.

Note on this clone: A junction boundary mismatches the germline segment, possibly from a read error. The chain carries TRBV5-1 and TRBJ2-7; 7 bases are a match to TRBD1. Germline V gene sequence: CDR1 SGHRS, CDR2 YFSETQ. This CDR3 contains 13 residues. DNA for the CDR3: TGCGCCAGCAGCTTGTCGACAGGGTACGGGCAGTACTTC. It translates to CASSLSTGYGQYF.

On this clone itself: Different DNA sequences within this sample yield the same CDR3. The chain recombines TRBV19 with TRBJ2-7; 8 nucleotides align to TRBD1. The CDR3 runs to 13 residues. Germline V gene data show CDR1 as LNHDA and CDR2 as SQIVND (reference sequence). The ends lost 4 bases at V and 2 bases at J; junction bases unmatched: 1. The CDR3 reads CASSRTGTYEQYF. CDR3 sequence (DNA): TGTGCCAGTAGTAGGACAGGGACCTACGAGCAGTACTTC.

This chain links TRBV5-1 with TRBJ2-5; no definite D call. Trimming cost V 0 bases and J 4 bases, with 7 bases left between them. Germline V gene sequence: CDR1 SGHRS, CDR2 YFSETQ. The CDR3 sequence is 13 residues long. The CDR3 sequence: CASSLGYGETQYF. The CDR3 DNA follows: TGCGCCAGCAGCTTGGGGTACGGAGAGACCCAGTACTTC.

The chain is built from TRBV10-1 and TRBJ2-5; 12 bases align to TRBD1. The CDR3 sequence is 16 residues long. The germline CDR1 and CDR2 sequences are WNHNN and SYGVQD (reference sequence). V trimming: 11 bases; J trimming: 5 bases; junction bases outside the gene matches: 15. The CDR3 bases are TGCGCCTCCAAAAGCCGGGACAGGGGGCAGGAGGAGACCCAGTACTTC. Residues: CASKSRDRGQEETQYF.

Comments on this clone: Other DNA sequences in this sample translate to the same CDR3. This sequence joins TRBV18 and TRBJ1-6; 9 bases are shared with TRBD1. This CDR3 is built from 15 residues. Germline V gene data show CDR1 as KGHSH and CDR2 as LQKENI. V lost 3 bases, J lost 8 bases, and 5 bases stayed unmatched. CDR3 amino acids: CASSPPGQGYSPLHF. The CDR3 DNA is TGTGCCAGCTCACCCCCGGGACAGGGATATTCACCCCTCCACTTT.

The V gene is TRBV5-1, the J gene TRBJ2-7; 10 nucleotides line up with TRBD2. Looked up from germline, CDR1 is SGHRS and CDR2 is YFSETQ. This CDR3 contains 15 residues. V gave up 1 base and J gave up 7 bases; unmatched junction bases: 8. Written as DNA, the CDR3 is TGCGCCAGCAGCTTGCCAGCGGGGGGGCGGGCTGAGCAGTACTTC. It encodes CASSLPAGGRAEQYF.

CDR3 sequence (DNA): TGCAGCGCCTTGGACGGGACCTACGAGCAGTACTTC. The encoded protein is CSALDGTYEQYF. The chain couples TRBV29-1 to TRBJ2-7; possibly TRBD2 for D (5 bases). Between the trimmed V and J ends, which lost 7 bases and 2 bases, there was a span of 12 bases. Germline V gene lookup returns CDR1 SQVTM and CDR2 ANQGSEA. CDR3 length equals 12 residues.

J is TRBJ2-3 and V is TRBV6-1; TRBD1 matches 10 bases. V shed 7 bases and J 3 bases; nucleotides not matched to a gene: 7. This CDR3 has 15 amino acids. Germline CDR1 MNHNS, CDR2 SASEGT. CDR3: CASTPGQGITDTQYF. The CDR3 region has the DNA TGTGCCAGCACCCCGGGACAGGGGATTACAGATACGCAGTATTTT.

The rearrangement links TRBV4-1 to TRBJ2-2; D is possibly TRBD1 (6 bases). V gave up 3 bases and J gave up 5 bases, with 19 bases separating them. This CDR3 spans 17 amino acids. CDR1 MGHRA and CDR2 YSYEKL come from the germline V gene. The CDR3 spells CASSHPLQGRGTGELFF. DNA for the CDR3: TGCGCCAGCAGCCACCCGCTACAGGGCAGAGGGACCGGGGAGCTGTTTTTT.

This chain links TRBV2 with TRBJ1-4; D unresolved. This CDR3 comprises 14 residues. V was trimmed by 6 bases and J by 10 bases, leaving 18 bases between them. CDR1 SNHLY and CDR2 FYNNEI come from the germline V gene. CDR3 in amino acids: CASRDRTTEGKLFF. DNA for the CDR3: TGTGCCAGCAGGGACCGGACCACGGAAGGAAAACTGTTTTTT.

The chain carries TRBV14 and TRBJ2-7; perhaps TRBD2 as D (5 bases). The germline V gene has CDR1 SGHDN and CDR2 FVKESK. The CDR3 length is 15 residues. The V gene lost 0 bases and the J gene lost 5 bases, with 14 bases spanning the gap. The DNA for the CDR3 is TGTGCCAGCAGCCAAGATAACGTCCGGGGTCACGAGCAGTACTTC. It encodes CASSQDNVRGHEQYF.

The V and J genes are TRBV20-1 and TRBJ2-1, with TRBD1 matching over 7 bases. The CDR3 contains 11 residues. Germline V gene lookup returns CDR1 DFQATT and CDR2 SNEGSKA (reference sequence). V lost 6 bases to trimming and J lost 13 bases; unmatched junction nucleotides: 9. The DNA for the CDR3 is TGCAGTGCCCGGAAAGGGGGCGGACAGTTCTTC. This translates into CSARKGGGQFF.

The CDR3 sequence: CASSQGGPANEKLFF. CDR3 DNA: TGCGCCAGCAGCCAAGGGGGACCGGCTAATGAAAAACTGTTTTTT. The chain uses TRBV4-1 and TRBJ1-4; the D gene is possibly TRBD1 (5 bases). The germline V gene encodes CDR1 MGHRA and CDR2 YSYEKL. The CDR3 contains 15 residues. V lost 1 base and J 3 bases, leaving 9 bases between the germline ends.

The V call is TRBV6-6, the J call TRBJ2-7; D not resolved. The CDR3 has 15 amino acids. The V gene lost 5 bases and the J gene lost 0 bases, with 14 bases spanning the gap. Germline CDR1 MNHNY, CDR2 SVGAGI (reference sequence). The CDR3 here is CASSDMPGNSYEQYF. DNA for the CDR3: TGTGCCAGCAGTGACATGCCTGGGAACTCCTACGAGCAGTACTTC.

J is TRBJ2-7 and V is TRBV6-5; the D is unclear. The CDR3 loop spans 14 amino acids. The germline gives CDR1 MNHEY, CDR2 SVGAGI. Trimming removed 7 bases from V and 5 bases from J, with 18 bases in between. The CDR3, as DNA: TGTGCCAGCAAACAGCCACGGCCTCCCCACGAGCAGTACTTC. It specifies CASKQPRPPHEQYF.

This CDR3 reads CASSDTYQGLGYTF. The CDR3 DNA reads as TGTGCCAGCAGTGACACGTATCAGGGGCTCGGCTACACCTTC. This sequence joins TRBV6-4 and TRBJ1-2; a weak D match, TRBD1 (6 bases). This CDR3 spans 14 amino acids. The germline V gene encodes CDR1 MRHNA and CDR2 SNTAGT. V lost 2 bases and J lost 8, with 15 bases in between.

In this sample, this clone turned up once. This sample includes further DNA sequences coding for the same CDR3. The genes are TRBV5-1 and TRBJ2-3; D uncertain. The CDR3 has 14 amino acids. V lost 5 bases and J lost 2, with 12 bases in between. Germline values: CDR1 SGHRS, CDR2 YFSETQ. In DNA, the CDR3 is TGCGCCAGCAGTTCCTCAGGATTCACAGATACGCAGTATTTT. Translating gives CASSSSGFTDTQYF.

The V call is TRBV30, the J call TRBJ1-1, with a possible D match to TRBD1 (6 bases). V was trimmed by 5 bases and J by 9 bases, leaving 13 bases between them. The CDR3 sequence is 11 residues long. The V gene's germline CDR1 is GTSNPN and CDR2 SVGIG (reference sequence). The CDR3 is CAWRTADQAFF. CDR3 DNA: TGTGCCTGGCGGACAGCAGATCAAGCTTTCTTT.

This chain links TRBV6-6 with TRBJ2-1; TRBD1 might be the D (6 bases). The ends were cut back, 6 bases at V and 0 bases at J, with 12 bases in the middle. Per the germline V gene, CDR1 is MNHNY and CDR2 is SVGAGI (reference sequence). This CDR3 is 15 amino acids long. CDR3 DNA: TGTGCCAGCAGACTGACAGGTAACTCCTACAATGAGCAGTTCTTC. Encoded protein: CASRLTGNSYNEQFF.

The rearrangement joins TRBV30 to TRBJ2-5, with TRBD2 identical over 10 bases. CDR3 size: 15 residues. After removal of 4 bases from V and 4 bases from J, the junction contained 9 bases not matched to a gene. Germline values: CDR1 GTSNPN, CDR2 SVGIG (reference sequence). CDR3 sequence: CAWNQAGGPRETQYF. CDR3 DNA sequence: TGTGCCTGGAACCAAGCGGGGGGGCCGAGAGAGACCCAGTACTTC.

The genes are TRBV5-1 and TRBJ1-1, with 8 nucleotides matching TRBD1. V trimming: 1 base; J trimming: 1 base; junction bases outside the gene matches: 3. The CDR3 contains 15 residues. Looked up from germline, CDR1 is SGHRS and CDR2 is YFSETQ. The DNA of the CDR3 is TGCGCCAGCAGCTTGACAGGGGGGAGGAACACTGAAGCTTTCTTT. This translates into CASSLTGGRNTEAFF.

The chain employs TRBV6-5 and TRBJ2-3; perhaps TRBD1 as D (6 bases). The V gene's germline CDR1 is MNHEY and CDR2 SVGAGI. Trimming left V 6 bases short and J 8 bases short, with 18 bases between. This CDR3 region has 14 residues. CDR3 region: CASSRGHPPGTQYF. CDR3 DNA: TGTGCCAGCAGCCGGGGACATCCCCCGGGTACGCAGTATTTT.

The V call is TRBV5-4, the J call TRBJ2-1, with 11 bases that match TRBD2. The length of the CDR3 is 14 residues. Germline CDR1 is SGHNT and CDR2 is YYREEE (reference sequence). Unmatched junction bases numbered 7, after V lost 5 bases and J lost 9 bases. The CDR3 reads CASRIAGGPGEQFF. In DNA form, the CDR3 reads TGTGCCAGCAGGATAGCGGGAGGGCCTGGTGAGCAGTTCTTC.